This T cell receptor beta chain was sequenced for a study of blood T cell repertoires in COVID-19. Study-level background: COVID-19 samples, acute and convalescent, were from the United States, Italy and Spain.

Participant reports of clinical history set cohort assignment. With 4 bases removed from V and 4 bases from J, the gap between germline ends came to 10 bases. This CDR3 is 13 amino acids long. Germline CDR1 is MGHRA and CDR2 is YSYEKL. Original analysis: Reference gene primer amplification in the assay estimated nucleated cell counts. Clones were read by immunoSEQ multiplex PCR, and TCRdb kept only the in-frame ones, dropping some. Clone size and V and J calls were adopted from that table, with D and trimming inferred from the DNA. The table has about 190,000 clones, about 88% seen once. The gene calls are TRBV4-1 and TRBJ2-5; TRBD2 might be the D (5 bases). The sequence derives from a woman aged 25-40 years who had recovered from COVID-19. The specimen was PBMCs or T cells enriched from blood (not recorded which). CDR3 nucleotide sequence: TGCGCCAGCAGCCGCGGACTTGGAGAGACCCAGTACTTC. It translates to CASSRGLGETQYF.